Each of the 32 T cell receptor beta chains below was sequenced from the same sample in a study of CD8 T cells in Susac syndrome. The authors reverse transcribed roughly 0.5 to 1 ug RNA with random hexamers. TCRdb fed the immunoSEQ multiplex PCR reads into MiXCR, producing one record per CDR3 protein. There are around 300,000 distinct CDR3 sequences in the sample; about 92% occur only once, and over 0.065% lies in the top ten. Sequenced input: CD4+ T cells from PBMCs. All receptors come from a human donor with multiple sclerosis.

The chain joins TRBV7-2 to TRBJ2-1; D ambiguous. The CDR3 loop spans 14 amino acids. From germline, CDR1 is SGHTA and CDR2 FQGNSA. V shed 0 bases and J shed 3 bases, with 6 bases lying between them. Here the CDR3 DNA reads TGTGCCAGCAGCTTAGCGTGGGTCTACAATGAGCAGTTCTTC. Protein: CASSLAWVYNEQFF.

The chain joins TRBV9 to TRBJ1-1; no reliable D call. CDR1 and CDR2 (germline): SGDLS, YYNGEE. The V and J ends lost 2 bases and 5 bases respectively, with 10 bases between them. The CDR3 covers 13 residues. The CDR3 DNA is TGTGCCAGCAGCGTCCAGGAGGCGACTGAAGCTTTCTTT. Its protein product is CASSVQEATEAFF.

The chain uses TRBV20-1 and TRBJ2-7; 9 bases agree with TRBD1. This CDR3 has 12 residues. Losses at the gene ends were 4 bases for V and 4 bases for J; bases not matched to a gene: 2. CDR1 DFQATT and CDR2 SNEGSKA come from the germline V gene (reference sequence). CDR3 in amino acids: CSATDRGYEQYF. The CDR3 nucleotides are TGCAGTGCTACCGACAGGGGGTACGAGCAGTACTTC.

The V gene is TRBV9, the J gene TRBJ2-7; 11 bases align to TRBD1. Germline loops: CDR1 SGDLS, CDR2 YYNGEE. The CDR3 has 15 residues. V gave up 3 bases and J gave up 3 bases; unmatched junction bases: 5. The CDR3 is CASSAGTGGFYEQYF. DNA of the CDR3: TGTGCCAGCAGCGCCGGGACAGGGGGATTCTACGAGCAGTACTTC. Full variable domain (remainder filled in from reference TRBV9 and TRBJ2-7): DSGVTQTPKHLITATGQRVTLRCSPRSGDLSVYWYQQSLDQGLQFLIQYYNGEERAKGNILERFSAQQFPDLHSELNLSSLELGDSALYFCASSAGTGGFYEQYFGPGTRLTVT.

This clonotype was detected once. The V gene is TRBV6-5, the J gene TRBJ1-1; TRBD1 aligns across 8 bases. The V gene end was trimmed by 4 bases and the J gene end by 0 bases; junction bases not matched to a gene: 4. CDR3 length equals 15 residues. The germline V gene has CDR1 MNHEY and CDR2 SVGAGI. DNA of the CDR3: TGTGCCAGCAGTTCTGACAGGGGCTTGAACACTGAAGCTTTCTTT. Encoded protein: CASSSDRGLNTEAFF.

This clonotype has just a few counts. This chain connects TRBV5-4 to TRBJ2-6, with D perhaps matching TRBD2 (5 bases). CDR1 and CDR2 (germline): SGHNT, YYREEE (reference sequence). V was cut by 4 bases and J by 2 bases, with 10 bases left in between. This CDR3 contains 15 residues. The CDR3 nucleotides are TGTGCCAGCAGCCGGGGTGCTGCTGGGGCCAACGTCCTGACTTTC. Translated, it gives CASSRGAAGANVLTF. The complete variable domain, with remaining parts taken from reference TRBV5-4 and TRBJ2-6, reads ETGVTQSPTHLIKTRGQQVTLRCSSQSGHNTVSWYQQALGQGPQFIFQYYREEENGRGNFPPRFSGLQFPNYSSELNVNALELDDSALYLCASSRGAAGANVLTFGAGSRLTVL.

V and J are TRBV10-3 and TRBJ1-4, with 8 bases fitting TRBD1. The CDR3 has 14 residues. V was clipped by 3 bases and J by 7 bases; unmatched bases: 4. Germline CDR1 ENHRY, CDR2 SYGVKD. The CDR3 loop is CAISDSGQVEKLFF. Written as DNA, the CDR3 is TGTGCCATCAGTGATTCGGGACAGGTTGAAAAACTGTTTTTT.

The chain uses TRBV24-1 and TRBJ1-1, with D unresolved. The CDR3 has 12 residues. V was trimmed by 7 bases and J by 4 bases, leaving 9 bases between them. The germline gives CDR1 KGHDR, CDR2 SFDVKD. The CDR3 reads CATRGSGTEAFF. The CDR3 DNA reads TGTGCCACCAGGGGCAGTGGCACTGAAGCTTTCTTT.

The rearrangement uses TRBV24-1 and TRBJ2-1; no reliable D call. V was pared by 1 base and J by 12 bases, with 15 bases between. This CDR3 spans 14 amino acids. Germline V gives CDR1 KGHDR, CDR2 SFDVKD. The DNA for the CDR3 is TGTGCCACCAGTGATTTAGGCCGGCGAGAAGTGCAGTTCTTC. It yields the protein CATSDLGRREVQFF.

V is TRBV19 and J is TRBJ1-5; 12 bases fit TRBD1. This CDR3 is 17 amino acids long. The J segment lost 5 bases and the V segment lost 9 bases, leaving 14 bases of the junction unmatched. Germline loops: CDR1 LNHDA, CDR2 SQIVND (reference sequence). The CDR3 here is CASWGPGQGAGDQPQHF. The DNA of the CDR3 is TGTGCCAGCTGGGGACCGGGACAGGGGGCAGGGGATCAGCCCCAGCATTTT.

This chain joins TRBV6-5 and TRBJ2-7; TRBD1 or TRBD2 may be the D gene (5 bases each). Trimming left V 3 bases short and J 6 bases short, with 15 bases between. The CDR3 totals 14 residues. Germline CDR1 reads MNHEY; CDR2 reads SVGAGI. As DNA, the CDR3 is TGTGCCAGCAGTTATCTGGGTCGGGGCGGCGAGCAGTACTTC. Translation: CASSYLGRGGEQYF.

This chain's CDR3 is CATSRGLGGYTF. CDR3 bases: TGTGCCACCAGCAGGGGCCTGGGAGGCTACACCTTC. The chain combines TRBV15 with TRBJ1-2; D call uncertain. The V gene lost 3 bases and the J gene lost 8 bases, with 10 bases spanning the gap. The CDR3 covers 12 residues. Per the germline V gene, CDR1 is LNHNV and CDR2 is YYDKDF (reference sequence).

This chain joins TRBV7-2 and TRBJ2-1; 11 bases are shared with TRBD2. This CDR3 comprises 17 residues. V shed 4 bases, J shed 4 bases, and the junction held 9 bases outside the gene matches. Germline V gene lookup returns CDR1 SGHTA and CDR2 FQGNSA. The CDR3 loop is CASSWGKLAGVYNEQFF. Written as DNA, the CDR3 is TGTGCCAGCAGCTGGGGAAAACTAGCGGGGGTATACAATGAGCAGTTCTTC.

This chain joins TRBV6-6 and TRBJ2-7; possible D gene TRBD1, 5 bases. Trimming shortened V by 8 bases and J by 4 bases, and 12 bases separated the two germline ends. The V gene's germline CDR1 is MNHNY and CDR2 SVGAGI (reference sequence). This CDR3 has 12 residues. In nucleotides, the CDR3 is TGTGCCAGCCGGACATTCAGATACGAGCAGTACTTC. Its protein product is CASRTFRYEQYF.

The sample holds a few counts of this clonotype. The V and J genes are TRBV6-1 and TRBJ2-2; D unclear. The CDR3 runs 14 residues. CDR1 MNHNS and CDR2 SASEGT come from the germline V gene. Trimming left V 3 bases short and J 1 base short, with 6 bases between. CDR3 protein: CASSDNLNTGELFF. The CDR3 region has the DNA TGTGCCAGCAGTGACAACCTGAACACCGGGGAGCTGTTTTTT.

The rearrangement uses TRBV6-5 and TRBJ2-3; 9 positions agree with TRBD2. This CDR3 contains 14 residues. The trim removed 5 bases at V and 2 bases at J, leaving 2 bases unmatched. Germline CDR1 is MNHEY and CDR2 is SVGAGI. The CDR3 DNA sequence: TGTGCCAGCAGTAGCGGGGGGAACACAGATACGCAGTATTTT. Translated: CASSSGGNTDTQYF.

V is TRBV6-1 and J is TRBJ2-3; D may correspond to TRBD1 or TRBD2 (5 bases each). This CDR3 is built from 12 residues. The V end was cut by 10 bases, the J end by 5 bases, with 13 bases between. From germline, CDR1 is MNHNS and CDR2 SASEGT. The CDR3 bases are TGTGCCACGCTAGGTGGGGGAGATACGCAGTATTTT. Its translation is CATLGGGDTQYF.

The gene calls are TRBV29-1 and TRBJ1-4; possible D gene TRBD1, 6 bases. V was cut by 6 bases and J by 13 bases, with 15 bases left in between. In germline, CDR1 is SQVTM, CDR2 ANQGSEA. The CDR3 runs to 11 residues. The CDR3 loop is CSVGGRGRLFF. The CDR3 region has the DNA TGCAGCGTCGGGGGCAGGGGTAGACTGTTTTTT. The whole variable domain, filled in from reference TRBV29-1 and TRBJ1-4, reads SAVISQKPSRDICQRGTSLTIQCQVDSQVTMMFWYRQQPGQSLTLIATANQGSEATYESGFVIDKFPISRPNLTFSTLTVSNMSPEDSSIYLCSVGGRGRLFFGSGTQLSVL.

The chain is built from TRBV20-1 and TRBJ2-3; D might be TRBD2 (6 bases). The CDR3 length is 14 residues. Germline CDR1 DFQATT, CDR2 SNEGSKA (reference sequence). Trimming removed 4 bases at V and 2 bases at J, with 13 bases between. In nucleotides, the CDR3 is TGCAGTGCTAAACCGGGACTTCTCACAGATACGCAGTATTTT. It is translated as CSAKPGLLTDTQYF.

This clonotype is a singleton in its sample. The rearrangement uses TRBV6-2 or TRBV6-3 and TRBJ1-1; possibly TRBD1 for D (5 bases). The germline V gene encodes CDR1 MNHEY and CDR2 SVGEGT. Trimming took 5 bases from V and 9 from J, leaving 16 bases between them. The CDR3 is 13 amino acids. This CDR3 reads CASSLFGGTKAFF. Here the CDR3 DNA reads TGTGCCAGCAGTCTCTTTGGGGGAACTAAAGCTTTCTTT.

The rearrangement uses TRBV29-1 and TRBJ2-2; a weak D match, TRBD2 (6 bases). The CDR3 contains 15 residues. The V gene's germline CDR1 is SQVTM and CDR2 ANQGSEA. Trimming removed 7 bases at V and 4 bases at J, with 19 bases between. CDR3: CSATKLSGSTGELFF. Written as DNA, the CDR3 is TGCAGCGCTACCAAGCTTAGCGGAAGCACCGGGGAGCTGTTTTTT.

V gene TRBV27 combines with J gene TRBJ1-2, with TRBD1 as a possible D gene (5 bases). Germline V CDR1 and CDR2: MNHEY, SMNVEV (reference sequence). The CDR3 loop spans 16 amino acids. The ends were cut back, 6 bases at V and 6 bases at J, with 23 bases in the middle. The CDR3 loop is CASSLYPFAGTDGYTF. The DNA of the CDR3 is TGTGCCAGCAGCCTATATCCCTTTGCGGGGACGGATGGCTACACCTTC.

The chain has TRBV5-6 and TRBJ1-1; no clear D. The ends were cut back, 5 bases at V and 1 base at J, with 18 bases in the middle. This CDR3 is 16 amino acids long. Germline loops: CDR1 SGHDT, CDR2 YYEEEE. CDR3 amino acids: CASSFRTGDPNTEAFF. Here the CDR3 DNA reads TGTGCCAGCAGTTTTCGGACGGGAGATCCGAACACTGAAGCTTTCTTT.

V is TRBV9 and J is TRBJ1-1, with 9 bases identical to TRBD1. The CDR3 loop spans 13 amino acids. Germline CDR1 and CDR2: SGDLS and YYNGEE. J was trimmed by 10 bases and V by 0 bases; bases with no gene match: 4. CDR3 sequence: CASSVGHRGRAFF. CDR3 DNA: TGTGCCAGCAGCGTAGGGCACAGGGGGCGAGCTTTCTTT.

This clonotype was seen a single time. In nucleotides, the CDR3 is TGTGCCAGCAGTTCAGGGGACAGCCACACCGGGGAGCTGTTTTTT. It is translated as CASSSGDSHTGELFF. The rearrangement links TRBV27 to TRBJ2-2; 7 nucleotides align to TRBD1. CDR3 length equals 15 residues. Germline CDR1 and CDR2: MNHEY and SMNVEV (reference sequence). With 4 bases clipped from V and 3 bases from J, the junction kept 5 bases outside the gene matches.

The V gene is TRBV5-5, the J gene TRBJ1-4, with a weak D call TRBD1 (6 bases). CDR3 length: 15 amino acids. Trimming left V 0 bases short and J 7 bases short, with 13 bases between. The V gene's germline CDR1 is SGHKS and CDR2 YYEKEE (reference sequence). The CDR3: CASSLGGRVFEKLFF. CDR3 nucleotide sequence: TGTGCCAGCAGCTTGGGGGGGCGGGTGTTTGAAAAACTGTTTTTT. Drawing the rest from reference TRBV5-5 and TRBJ1-4, the complete variable domain is DAGVTQSPTHLIKTRGQQVTLRCSPISGHKSVSWYQQVLGQGPQFIFQYYEKEERGRGNFPDRFSARQFPNYSSELNVNALLLGDSALYLCASSLGGRVFEKLFFGSGTQLSVL.

The chain couples TRBV20-1 to TRBJ2-5; D gene ambiguous. The V and J ends lost 3 bases and 9 bases respectively, with 17 bases between them. CDR1 and CDR2 from the germline V gene are DFQATT and SNEGSKA (reference sequence). The length of the CDR3 is 13 residues. The CDR3, as DNA: TGCAGTGCTAGTTCCCCCCCGACATTATCCCAGTACTTC. Protein product: CSASSPPTLSQYF.

The chain carries TRBV12-3 or TRBV12-4 and TRBJ2-2; 8 bases fit TRBD1. The CDR3 is 15 residues long. V lost 7 bases and J lost 0; bases outside the gene matches: 4. In nucleotides, the CDR3 is TGTGCCAGCATGCGGGGACAGGCGAACACCGGGGAGCTGTTTTTT. Protein: CASMRGQANTGELFF.

The J gene is TRBJ1-5, the V gene TRBV5-1; 8 bases line up with TRBD1. The J segment lost 3 bases and the V segment lost 2 bases, leaving 4 bases of the junction unmatched. Germline V gene sequence: CDR1 SGHRS, CDR2 YFSETQ. The length of the CDR3 is 15 residues. CDR3 region: CASSFGTGPNQPQHF. The DNA for the CDR3 is TGCGCCAGCAGCTTTGGGACAGGTCCCAATCAGCCCCAGCATTTT.

In this sample, this clonotype turned up once. The chain joins TRBV19 to TRBJ1-5; no definite D call. V lost 1 base and J 0 bases, leaving 10 bases between the germline ends. CDR3 length: 16 residues. CDR1 is LNHDA, CDR2 SQIVND, per germline (reference sequence). CDR3: CASSIVFRDSNQPQHF. The CDR3 DNA is TGTGCCAGTAGTATAGTATTCCGGGATAGCAATCAGCCCCAGCATTTT.

This chain uses TRBV12-3 or TRBV12-4 with TRBJ2-5, with a weak D call TRBD2 (6 bases). The ends were cut back, 7 bases at V and 2 bases at J, with 29 bases in the middle. The CDR3 totals 19 residues. This CDR3 is CASTTRALTGSGGQETQYF. The CDR3, as DNA: TGTGCCAGCACCACGCGGGCCCTAACAGGATCCGGAGGGCAAGAGACCCAGTACTTC.

This sequence joins TRBV27 and TRBJ2-1, with 9 bases identical to TRBD2. The CDR3 has 14 residues. Germline CDR1 reads MNHEY; CDR2 reads SMNVEV (reference sequence). J lost 8 bases, V lost 5 bases, and 7 bases had no gene match. The CDR3 DNA reads as TGTGCCAGCAGTACCCTGCGGGGGGGCCATGAGCAGTTCTTC. It is translated as CASSTLRGGHEQFF.